This T cell receptor (beta chain) was sequenced for a study of T cell responses to AZD1222 COVID-19 vaccine. Clones were read by immunoSEQ multiplex PCR, and TCRdb kept only the in-frame ones, dropping some. This table holds more than 50,000 clones, 70% to 85% found once. As to this clone: The junction departs from the called germline gene at one end, perhaps through a read error.

This CDR3 has 11 amino acids. Germline V lookup: CDR1 LGHDT, CDR2 YNNKEL (reference sequence). The TCR originated in an adult in good health. The input for sequencing was peripheral blood, taken on day 0 of AZD1222 vaccination. The chain is built from TRBV3-1 (or the pseudogene TRBV3-2) and TRBJ1-2, with TRBD1 matching over 8 bases. In DNA, the CDR3 is TGTGCCAGCAGCTCGCGGACAGGGCGCCACTTC. It specifies CASSSRTGRHF.